The following is a T cell receptor (beta chain) sequence with its context. This specimen comes from a study of blood T cell repertoires in COVID-19. Study-level background: Acute and convalescent COVID-19 samples came from the United States, Italy and Spain. In each case, the material was cDNA or gDNA derived from T cells, B-cell-depleted T cells, or PBMCs.

The authors' processing: Amplified reference gene primers provided the basis for estimating nucleated cell counts. Sequencing was performed with immunoSEQ multiplex PCR; in TCRdb, only in-frame clones are kept and a portion is missing. For V, J and clone size, that table is used; D and trimming come from the DNA. The sample lists 55,000 to 80,000 clones; around 87% were seen once. The sequenced sample consisted of peripheral blood. The sequence came from a human donor in a cohort sampled during active COVID-19.

In DNA form, the CDR3 reads TGTGCCAGCAGCTGGGTGACAGGGGCCAATGAGCAGTTCTTC. It codes for CASSWVTGANEQFF. The rearrangement uses TRBV5-5 and TRBJ2-1, with 8 bases fitting TRBD1. V trimming: 3 bases; J trimming: 6 bases; junction bases outside the gene matches: 5. CDR3 length: 14 residues. CDR1 and CDR2 (germline): SGHKS, YYEKEE (reference sequence).